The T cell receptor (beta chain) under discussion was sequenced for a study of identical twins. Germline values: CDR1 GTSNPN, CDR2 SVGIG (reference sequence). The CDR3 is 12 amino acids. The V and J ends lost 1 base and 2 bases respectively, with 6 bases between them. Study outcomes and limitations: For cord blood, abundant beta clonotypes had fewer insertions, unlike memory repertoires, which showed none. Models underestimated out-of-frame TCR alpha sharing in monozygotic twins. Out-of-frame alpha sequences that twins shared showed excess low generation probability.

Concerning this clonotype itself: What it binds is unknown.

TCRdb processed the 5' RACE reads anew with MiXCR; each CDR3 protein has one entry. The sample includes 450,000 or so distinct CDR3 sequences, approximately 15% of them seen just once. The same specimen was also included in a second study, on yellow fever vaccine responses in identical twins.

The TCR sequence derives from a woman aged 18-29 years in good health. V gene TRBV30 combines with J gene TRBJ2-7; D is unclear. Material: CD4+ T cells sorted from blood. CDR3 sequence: CAWSEAAYEQYF. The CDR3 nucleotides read TGTGCCTGGAGTGAGGCCGCCTACGAGCAGTACTTC.